Shown below are 11 T cell receptor beta chains from a single sample sequenced in a study of blood T cells in healthy people across ages. With a J-beta primer mix and a sample-barcoded 5' primer, a second PCR ran roughly 7 to 11 cycles. Via MiXCR, TCRdb re-called the 5' RACE reads, giving one row per CDR3 protein. The sample consists of fewer than 2 million distinct CDR3 sequences, 30% to 40% of them appearing once. The sample taken for sequencing was blood. These receptor sequences come from a human donor in good health.

This clonotype was observed a few times. The V and J genes are TRBV12-3 or TRBV12-4 and TRBJ2-5; 8 nucleotides agree with TRBD2. The length of the CDR3 is 17 residues. J was trimmed by 3 bases and V by 2 bases; bases with no gene match: 11. The CDR3, as DNA: TGTGCCAGCAGTTTAAGGCGGGGGGCCCGCCTAAAAGAGACCCAGTACTTC. As protein: CASSLRRGARLKETQYF.

Concerning this clonotype: At one of its ends the junction is not consistent with the germline gene, which may arise from a read error. This chain uses TRBV9 with TRBJ2-6, with D perhaps matching TRBD1 (6 bases). The CDR3 is 15 amino acids. Germline CDR1 and CDR2: SGDLS and YYNGEE. CDR3: CVSSGQSSGANVLTF. CDR3 DNA: TGTGTCAGCAGCGGACAGAGCTCTGGGGCCAACGTCCTGACTTTC.

This chain links TRBV6-1 with TRBJ1-2; 12 bases line up with TRBD1. CDR3 length: 16 amino acids. The germline V gene has CDR1 MNHNS and CDR2 SASEGT. The ends lost 3 bases at V and 7 bases at J; junction bases unmatched: 9. As DNA, the CDR3 is TGTGCCAGCAGTGAGCCCTCGGGACAGGGGGCGCGTGGCTACACCTTC. This sequence encodes CASSEPSGQGARGYTF.

As regards this clonotype: The junction differs from germline at one of its ends, possibly a read error. V and J are TRBV6-2 or TRBV6-3 and TRBJ1-1; the D is unclear. Germline V lookup: CDR1 MNHEY, CDR2 SVGEGT. CDR3 size: 14 residues. The CDR3 is CASGGEHMNIEAFF. CDR3 nucleotides: TGTGCCAGCGGAGGAGAGCACATGAACATTGAAGCTTTCTTT.

The rearrangement links TRBV5-6 to TRBJ2-2; maybe TRBD2 (6 bases). The V end was cut by 4 bases, the J end by 7 bases, with 14 bases between. This CDR3 is 14 amino acids long. Germline values: CDR1 SGHDT, CDR2 YYEEEE. The CDR3: CASSAGHFLGELFF. The CDR3 bases are TGTGCCAGCAGCGCGGGGCACTTCCTCGGGGAGCTGTTTTTT.

This chain joins TRBV7-2 and TRBJ2-7; 14 nucleotides line up with TRBD2. The CDR3 runs to 15 residues. V lost 6 bases and J lost 4; bases outside the gene matches: 5. Germline V gene sequence: CDR1 SGHTA, CDR2 FQGNSA. This chain's CDR3 is CASRKGTSGSYEQYF. The CDR3 nucleotides are TGTGCCAGCAGGAAAGGGACTAGCGGGAGTTACGAGCAGTACTTC.

This clonotype occurred a few times. This rearrangement joins TRBV20-1 to TRBJ2-3; perhaps D is TRBD1 or TRBD2 (5 bases each). The germline V gene has CDR1 DFQATT and CDR2 SNEGSKA (reference sequence). The CDR3 is 14 residues long. CDR3 nucleotides: TGCACAGCCTACCGGGACCCTAGCACAGATACGCAGTATTTT. This translates into CTAYRDPSTDTQYF.

A single count supports this clonotype. V usage is TRBV20-1 and J usage is TRBJ2-2, with D perhaps matching TRBD2 (7 bases). CDR1 and CDR2 (germline): DFQATT, SNEGSKA (reference sequence). The V gene lost 6 bases and the J gene lost 0 bases, with 11 bases spanning the gap. This CDR3 has 14 amino acids. CDR3 in DNA: TGCAGTGCCCGGGGGGCTTCGAACACCGGGGAGCTGTTTTTT. Protein product: CSARGASNTGELFF.

The chain employs TRBV9 and TRBJ2-7; TRBD1 matches 8 bases. V gave up 0 bases and J gave up 2 bases; unmatched junction bases: 4. The CDR3 loop spans 15 amino acids. Germline V gene data show CDR1 as SGDLS and CDR2 as YYNGEE. The CDR3: CASSVGTGPTYEQYF. In nucleotides, the CDR3 is TGTGCCAGCAGCGTAGGGACAGGGCCCACCTACGAGCAGTACTTC.

The rearrangement links TRBV24-1 to TRBJ2-5; the match to TRBD1 covers 7 bases. The CDR3 contains 16 residues. With 3 bases clipped from V and 1 base from J, the junction kept 7 bases outside the gene matches. Germline CDR1 KGHDR, CDR2 SFDVKD. In DNA form, the CDR3 reads TGTGCCACCAGTGATGCGACAGGGTTGAGCCAAGAGACCCAGTACTTC. Its translation: CATSDATGLSQETQYF.

This clonotype was counted a single time. This chain joins TRBV3-1 and TRBJ1-2; D ambiguous. The CDR3 runs to 13 residues. Germline CDR1 LGHDT, CDR2 YNNKEL (reference sequence). V lost 1 base to trimming and J lost 4 bases, with 7 bases between them. The CDR3 sequence: CASSQGIAYGYTF. Written as DNA, the CDR3 is TGTGCCAGCAGCCAAGGGATAGCCTATGGCTACACCTTC. The variable domain in full, completed from reference TRBV3-1 and TRBJ1-2, reads DTAVSQTPKYLVTQMGNDKSIKCEQNLGHDTMYWYKQDSKKFLKIMFSYNNKELIINETVPNRFSPKSPDKAHLNLHINSLELGDSAVYFCASSQGIAYGYTFGSGTRLTVV.